These T cell receptor beta chains were read from a single sample in a study of OX40 agonist ivuxolimab in advanced cancers. Clones were sequenced by immunoSEQ multiplex PCR, and TCRdb holds only the in-frame ones, with some missing. Counted here are about 48,000 clones, approximately 84% occurring once; the ten biggest clones make up 1.1%. Material: CD4+ or CD8+ T cells sorted from blood, obtained in a trial of the OX40 agonist ivuxolimab. Every receptor here comes from an adult with an advanced solid tumor such as melanoma, head and neck, liver or kidney cancer. Both conserved end residues are part of each CDR3. The order of the fields is J gene, D gene, V gene, clone size, CDR3 DNA, CDR3 protein. The D gene is left open where the match is weak. A row's size may be missing; if present it is once, few, many or a size class.

J: TRBJ2-7
D: -
V: TRBV4-1
size: -
DNA: TGCGCCAGCAGCCACCCAGTCCGGGTTGCGGGCTACGAGCAGTACTTC
CDR3: CASSHPVRVAGYEQYF

J: TRBJ2-1
D: -
V: TRBV15
size: -
DNA: TGTGCCACCAGCAGAGCCCTTAGCTTAACCTACAATGAGCAGTTCTTC
CDR3: CATSRALSLTYNEQFF

J: TRBJ2-2
D: -
V: TRBV6-6
size: -
DNA: TGTGCCAGCAGATTACTCGGTGAGCTGTTTTTT
CDR3: CASRLLGELFF

J: TRBJ1-1
D: -
V: TRBV28
size: -
DNA: TGTGCCAGCAGGACTGGACAGCTGGGGACTGAAGCTTTCTTT
CDR3: CASRTGQLGTEAFF

J: TRBJ2-1
D: -
V: TRBV12-2
size: -
DNA: TGTGCAAGTCGCCGACTAGCACATGAGCAGTTCTTC
CDR3: CASRRLAHEQFF

J: TRBJ1-3
D: -
V: TRBV18
size: -
DNA: TGTGCCAGCTCACCAGACACCAGAAACACCATATATTTT
CDR3: CASSPDTRNTIYF

J: TRBJ2-7
D: -
V: TRBV7-2
size: -
DNA: TGTGCCAGCAGCTTACGAGGGGCTATGGGGGAGCAGTACTTC
CDR3: CASSLRGAMGEQYF

J: TRBJ1-6
D: -
V: TRBV6-5
size: few
DNA: TGTGCCAGCAGTCCCAGGCTCTCCTATAATTCACCCCTCCACTTT
CDR3: CASSPRLSYNSPLHF

J: TRBJ1-1
D: -
V: TRBV7-9
size: -
DNA: TGTGCCAGCAGCTTAGGGTTCTTGGGGGGAGGAGGCACTGAAGCTTTCTTT
CDR3: CASSLGFLGGGGTEAFF

J: TRBJ1-4
D: -
V: TRBV5-4
size: -
DNA: TGTGCCAGCAGCCCCGGGACCGGAGATGAAAAACTGTTTTTT
CDR3: CASSPGTGDEKLFF

J: TRBJ1-3
D: TRBD1
V: TRBV4-2
size: -
DNA: TGTGCCAGCAGCCAAGAGGGACAGGCTGGAAACACCATATATTTT
CDR3: CASSQEGQAGNTIYF

J: TRBJ1-5
D: -
V: TRBV18
size: -
DNA: TGTGCCAGCTCACCAGGGTATAGCAATCAGCCCCAGCATTTT
CDR3: CASSPGYSNQPQHF

J: TRBJ2-5
D: TRBD2
V: TRBV7-2
size: -
DNA: TGTGCCAGCAGCTTAGGAACGGCTAGCGGGCAAGAGACCCAGTACTTC
CDR3: CASSLGTASGQETQYF

J: TRBJ1-2
D: -
V: TRBV14
size: -
DNA: TGTGCCAGCAGCCAAGGTGGTTTCAGGCCCAACTATGGCTACACCTTC
CDR3: CASSQGGFRPNYGYTF

J: TRBJ2-7
D: TRBD1
V: TRBV7-8
size: -
DNA: TGTGCCAGCAGCCCTGGGGCAGGGGGCCGGGGCGAGCAGTACTTC
CDR3: CASSPGAGGRGEQYF

J: TRBJ1-2
D: -
V: TRBV7-3
size: -
DNA: TGTGCCAGCAGCTTAACGTTAATGGATTATGGCTACACCTTC
CDR3: CASSLTLMDYGYTF

J: TRBJ1-5
D: -
V: TRBV30
size: -
DNA: TGTGCCTGGGAAAAGGACAGCAATCAGCCCCAGCATTTT
CDR3: CAWEKDSNQPQHF

J: TRBJ1-6
D: -
V: TRBV5-4
size: -
DNA: TGTGCCAGCAGCCCGGAGGCAGGGTTGCGGAGTTCACCCCTCCACTTT
CDR3: CASSPEAGLRSSPLHF

J: TRBJ1-2
D: -
V: TRBV20-1
size: -
DNA: TGCAGTGCTAGATCTAACTATGGCTACACCTTC
CDR3: CSARSNYGYTF

J: TRBJ2-3
D: TRBD2
V: TRBV10-3
size: -
DNA: TGTGCCATCCGACTAGCGGGAGGCACAGATACGCAGTATTTT
CDR3: CAIRLAGGTDTQYF